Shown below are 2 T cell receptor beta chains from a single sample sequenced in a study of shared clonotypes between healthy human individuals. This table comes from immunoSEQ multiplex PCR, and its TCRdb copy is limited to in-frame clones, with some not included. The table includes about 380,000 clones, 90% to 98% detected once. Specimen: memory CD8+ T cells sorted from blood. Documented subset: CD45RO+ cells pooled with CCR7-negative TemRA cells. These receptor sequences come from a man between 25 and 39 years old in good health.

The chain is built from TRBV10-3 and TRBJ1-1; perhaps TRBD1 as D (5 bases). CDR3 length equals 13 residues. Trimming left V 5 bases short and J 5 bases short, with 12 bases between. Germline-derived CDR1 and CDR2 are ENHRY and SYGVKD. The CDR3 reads CAISFRVETEAFF. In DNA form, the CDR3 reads TGTGCCATCAGTTTCAGGGTGGAGACTGAAGCTTTCTTT.

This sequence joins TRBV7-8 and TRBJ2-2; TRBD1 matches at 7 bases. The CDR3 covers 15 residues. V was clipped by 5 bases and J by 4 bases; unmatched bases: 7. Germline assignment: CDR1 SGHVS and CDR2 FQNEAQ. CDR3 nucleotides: TGTGCCAGCAGCCTCTGGGACAGCCTCACCGGGGAGCTGTTTTTT. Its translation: CASSLWDSLTGELFF.